These 16 T cell receptor beta chains share one sample of origin, sequenced in a study of blood T cell repertoires in COVID-19 (dated by TCRdb to about 2020). The library was built by means of the immunoSEQ multiplex PCR assay. The table comes from immuneACCESS by way of TCRdb, which keeps in-frame sequences with V and J called. Part of the clones is missing from these tables; in studies checked, under half for an unresolved V gene and the rest for unknown reasons. Counted in this sample were 350,000 to 400,000 clones; roughly 90% of them appeared once. The ten largest clones take up about 1.7% of the sample. Sequenced sample: PBMCs or T cells enriched from blood (not recorded which). These receptors were obtained from a woman aged 25 to 39 who had recovered from COVID-19.

The DNA for the CDR3 is TGCGCCAGCAGCCCGGTGGGTGCGGCCGGGGAGCTGTTTTTT. Its protein is CASSPVGAAGELFF. The chain recombines TRBV5-1 with TRBJ2-2, with D hard to call. The CDR3 totals 14 residues. The germline V gene encodes CDR1 SGHRS and CDR2 YFSETQ. V shed 4 bases and J shed 6 bases, with 13 bases lying between them. Full variable domain (outside the CDR3, taken from reference TRBV5-1 and TRBJ2-2): KAGVTQTPRYLIKTRGQQVTLSCSPISGHRSVSWYQQTPGQGLQFLFEYFSETQRNKGNFPGRFSGRQFSNSRSEMNVSTLELGDSALYLCASSPVGAAGELFFGEGSRLTVL.

This chain joins TRBV28 and TRBJ2-7; 7 nucleotides agree with TRBD1. Germline V gives CDR1 MDHEN, CDR2 SYDVKM. V was pared by 3 bases and J by 6 bases, with 17 bases of the junction left unmatched. The CDR3 length is 17 residues. The CDR3 is CASSFNRGWGSRFEQYF. The CDR3, as DNA: TGTGCCAGCAGTTTTAACAGGGGTTGGGGGAGTCGGTTCGAGCAGTACTTC.

The chain couples TRBV7-9 to TRBJ1-1; D not certain. Germline lookup yields CDR1 SEHNR and CDR2 FQNEAQ (reference sequence). Trimming left V 1 base short and J 10 bases short, with 10 bases between. This CDR3 spans 12 amino acids. The CDR3 coding sequence is TGTGCCAGCAGCTTAGACGGGGTTATAGCTTTCTTT. This translates into CASSLDGVIAFF.

This clone was observed once. This sequence is one base from a far larger clone and is likely a read error. V gene TRBV9 combines with J gene TRBJ2-3; D is undetermined. This CDR3 comprises 12 residues. V lost 1 base and J lost 4, with 4 bases in between. The V gene's germline CDR1 is SGDLS and CDR2 YYNGEE. In DNA, the CDR3 is TGTGCCAGCAGCGTATATTCAGATACGCAGTATTTT. This sequence encodes CASSVYSDTQYF. The full variable domain, completed using reference TRBV9 and TRBJ2-3, is DSGVTQTPKHLITATGQRVTLRCSPRSGDLSVYWYQQSLDQGLQFLIQYYNGEERAKGNILERFSAQQFPDLHSELNLSSLELGDSALYFCASSVYSDTQYFGPGTRLTVL.

The J gene is TRBJ1-2, the V gene TRBV12-3 or TRBV12-4; D perhaps matches TRBD1 (6 bases). The CDR3 loop spans 13 amino acids. V lost 6 bases and J 6 bases, leaving 14 bases between the germline ends. CDR3: CASSNQGYDGYTF. CDR3 coding DNA: TGTGCCAGCAGCAACCAGGGGTACGATGGCTACACCTTC.

The CDR3 region has the DNA TGCGCCAGCAGCTTGGTTCTAGCCAACACAGATACGCAGTATTTT. Translating gives CASSLVLANTDTQYF. The chain combines TRBV5-1 with TRBJ2-3; D might be TRBD2 (5 bases). The V and J ends lost 0 bases and 2 bases respectively, with 10 bases between them. This CDR3 is 15 amino acids long. Germline V gene lookup returns CDR1 SGHRS and CDR2 YFSETQ.

The V call is TRBV30, the J call TRBJ1-1, with 8 positions matching TRBD1. The CDR3 runs to 13 residues. In germline, CDR1 is GTSNPN, CDR2 SVGIG (reference sequence). The trim removed 0 bases at V and 10 bases at J, leaving 7 bases unmatched. The CDR3 sequence is CAWSVQDRVGAFF. The CDR3 nucleotides are TGTGCCTGGAGTGTACAGGACAGGGTCGGAGCTTTCTTT. The variable domain in full, with the rest retrieved from reference TRBV30 and TRBJ1-1, is SQTIHQWPATLVQPVGSPLSLECTVEGTSNPNLYWYRQAAGRGLQLLFYSVGIGQISSEVPQNLSASRPQDRQFILSSKKLLLSDSGFYLCAWSVQDRVGAFFGQGTRLTVV.

This clone occurred once. The chain has TRBV9 and TRBJ2-1; 7 bases line up with TRBD2. V shed 3 bases, J shed 0 bases, and the junction held 3 bases outside the gene matches. The CDR3 extends over 15 amino acids. CDR1 and CDR2 from the germline V gene are SGDLS and YYNGEE. In DNA, the CDR3 is TGTGCCAGCAGCGAAGCGGGGAGCTCCTACAATGAGCAGTTCTTC. Its translation: CASSEAGSSYNEQFF. Together with reference TRBV9 and TRBJ2-1, the CDR3 gives the full variable domain: DSGVTQTPKHLITATGQRVTLRCSPRSGDLSVYWYQQSLDQGLQFLIQYYNGEERAKGNILERFSAQQFPDLHSELNLSSLELGDSALYFCASSEAGSSYNEQFFGPGTRLTVL.

This chain joins TRBV24-1 and TRBJ1-2; possibly TRBD1 for D (5 bases). Trimming took 1 base from V and 6 from J, leaving 8 bases between them. This CDR3 is built from 13 residues. CDR1 KGHDR and CDR2 SFDVKD come from the germline V gene. The CDR3, as DNA: TGTGCCACCAGTGATTTCGTAGGGGATGGCTACACCTTC. Translation: CATSDFVGDGYTF.

J is TRBJ2-5 and V is TRBV4-2; 10 nucleotides agree with TRBD2. The CDR3 is 19 amino acids. CDR1 and CDR2 (germline): LGHNA, YNFKEQ. After removal of 3 bases from V and 2 bases from J, the junction contained 15 bases not matched to a gene. CDR3 region: CASSQTVAGGGGMQETQYF. The CDR3 DNA reads TGTGCCAGCAGCCAGACAGTAGCGGGAGGCGGGGGAATGCAAGAGACCCAGTACTTC.

The table lists this clone with a count of one. V gene TRBV13 combines with J gene TRBJ2-1; 8 nucleotides match TRBD1. The V segment lost 2 bases and the J segment 3 bases; nucleotides outside the gene matches: 3. CDR3 length: 15 amino acids. Germline CDR1 is PRHDT and CDR2 is FYEKMQ (reference sequence). CDR3 bases: TGTGCCAGCAGCTTATTAGGGACAGGCTACAATGAGCAGTTCTTC. Translated, it gives CASSLLGTGYNEQFF. The variable domain in full, completed from reference TRBV13 and TRBJ2-1, reads AAGVIQSPRHLIKEKRETATLKCYPIPRHDTVYWYQQGPGQDPQFLISFYEKMQSDKGSIPDRFSAQQFSDYHSELNMSSLELGDSALYFCASSLLGTGYNEQFFGPGTRLTVL.

The chain employs TRBV12-3 or TRBV12-4 and TRBJ2-7; TRBD2 might be the D (5 bases). Trimming removed 4 bases at V and 5 bases at J, with 9 bases between. There are 12 residues in the CDR3. DNA of the CDR3: TGTGCCAGCAGTTCGGGATTCCACGAGCAGTACTTC. Its protein is CASSSGFHEQYF.

The chain couples TRBV2 to TRBJ1-2; D is uncertain. The germline V gene has CDR1 SNHLY and CDR2 FYNNEI. V was trimmed by 8 bases and J by 2 bases, leaving 12 bases between them. This CDR3 region has 13 residues. The CDR3 spells CASSLVQNYGYTF. The CDR3 region has the DNA TGTGCCAGCTCGCTAGTCCAGAACTATGGCTACACCTTC.

The chain is built from TRBV28 and TRBJ1-3; 10 nucleotides align to TRBD1. The CDR3 sequence is 16 residues long. Trimming cost V 3 bases and J 4 bases; bases outside gene matches: 6. CDR1 and CDR2 (germline): MDHEN, SYDVKM. CDR3 DNA: TGTGCCAGCAGTTTCTACCGACAGGGGGCCGGAAACACCATATATTTT. Amino acids: CASSFYRQGAGNTIYF.

The chain uses TRBV6-6 and TRBJ1-5, with D hard to call. V was trimmed by 4 bases and J by 5 bases, leaving 12 bases between them. Germline V gives CDR1 MNHNY, CDR2 SVGAGI (reference sequence). The CDR3 is made up of 14 amino acids. The CDR3 loop reads CASSSSVADQPQHF. The CDR3 coding sequence is TGTGCCAGCAGTTCCTCCGTTGCGGATCAGCCCCAGCATTTT.

The chain links TRBV4-2 to TRBJ2-7; tentative D call: TRBD2 (5 bases). Germline V CDR1 and CDR2: LGHNA, YNFKEQ. The CDR3 loop spans 13 amino acids. The germline V and J ends were trimmed by 0 bases and 6 bases, with 9 bases remaining between them. The CDR3 bases are TGTGCCAGCAGCCAAGATCCGAGCGGCGAGCAGTACTTC. Translation: CASSQDPSGEQYF.